This TCR beta chain was documented in a study of regulatory T cells in long-lasting Graves disease. Arm-PCR of CDR3 regions and iRepertoire HTBI primers were the basis on which TCR beta libraries were built. One entry per CDR3 protein results from TCRdb running MiXCR on the multiplex PCR reads. The sample yields 600,000 to 650,000 distinct CDR3 sequences, roughly 16% seen once. This sample's time point: newly diagnosed GD, antithyroid drugs for less than 3 months. From PBMCs, RNA was extracted and then used to make the TCR library. V lost 5 bases and J 1 base, leaving 14 bases between the germline ends. This CDR3 is built from 15 residues. Germline CDR1 MNHEY, CDR2 SVGEGT. These data also formed part of another study, on T cells in Graves' hyperthyroidism and ophthalmopathy.

The sequence came from a young woman with Graves disease. Specimen: peripheral blood mononuclear cells (PBMCs), collected at new diagnosis, from a patient treated with antithyroid drugs. The V and J genes are TRBV6-2 or TRBV6-3 and TRBJ1-1, with D perhaps TRBD1 (5 bases). This CDR3 reads CASSPPGPTNTEAFF. CDR3 DNA sequence: TGTGCCAGCAGTCCGCCGGGACCTACGAACACTGAAGCTTTCTTT.